This T cell receptor (beta chain) was sequenced for a study of T cell responses to AZD1222 COVID-19 vaccine. The wider study: Combined were second doses at about 4 or about 12 weeks. Study results and caveats: Researchers report vaccine-associated CD4 TCRs spanning spike, with dominance at 160-218 and 743-854. A mostly white British donor set with more females was recruited, and clonal diversity was possibly underestimated. At study baseline, merely six AZD1222 recipients were seropositive.

The repertoire was sequenced with immunoSEQ multiplex PCR; TCRdb's copy has only in-frame clones and lacks some. This table has some 130,000 clones, around nine tenths appearing once. This CDR3 has 16 residues. Germline values: CDR1 SGDLS, CDR2 YYNGEE. The J segment lost 4 bases and the V segment lost 0 bases, leaving 7 bases of the junction unmatched. On this clone: Its antigen remains unknown.

This chain uses TRBV9 with TRBJ1-2, with TRBD1 matching over 9 bases. The sample here was peripheral blood, taken on day 0 of AZD1222 vaccination. The clonotype comes from an adult in good health. The CDR3 loop is CASSVARTGEPYGYTF. CDR3 coding DNA: TGTGCCAGCAGCGTAGCCAGGACAGGGGAACCCTATGGCTACACCTTC.